The 26 T cell receptor beta chains given below trace back to one sample, sequenced in a study of blood T cell repertoires in COVID-19. Only in-frame clones appear in the TCRdb table, and some are missing; sequencing was by immunoSEQ multiplex PCR. The sample carries fewer than 400,000 clones, 75% to 90% recorded once. The sample consisted of peripheral blood. These TCRs come from a woman aged 30 to 39 with COVID-19, enrolled during active disease.

This CDR3 is CASVTDRGGNSNQPQHF. The CDR3 nucleotides are TGTGCCAGCGTAACCGACAGGGGAGGGAATAGCAATCAGCCCCAGCATTTT. This chain connects TRBV2 to TRBJ1-5; 8 nucleotides agree with TRBD1. V lost 8 bases and J lost 0; bases outside the gene matches: 12. The CDR3 is made up of 17 amino acids. Looked up from germline, CDR1 is SNHLY and CDR2 is FYNNEI.

In this sample, this clone turned up once. The chain combines TRBV10-2 with TRBJ2-7; weak D call: TRBD2 (5 bases). The CDR3 is made up of 12 amino acids. The V and J ends lost 2 bases and 5 bases respectively, with 7 bases between them. The germline gives CDR1 WSHSY, CDR2 SAAADI. CDR3 protein: CASSEPGNEQYF. DNA for the CDR3: TGCGCCAGCAGTGAGCCGGGGAACGAGCAGTACTTC.

V is TRBV19 and J is TRBJ1-3; the match to TRBD1 covers 7 bases. Trimming removed 5 bases from V and 0 bases from J; junction bases left unmatched: 7. Germline assignment: CDR1 LNHDA and CDR2 SQIVND (reference sequence). CDR3 length: 16 residues. The CDR3 spells CASSADRSLSGNTIYF. For the CDR3, the DNA is TGTGCCAGTAGTGCGGACAGGAGCCTCTCTGGAAACACCATATATTTT. Filled out from reference TRBV19 and TRBJ1-3, the complete variable domain reads DGGITQSPKYLFRKEGQNVTLSCEQNLNHDAMYWYRQDPGQGLRLIYYSQIVNDFQKGDIAEGYSVSREKKESFPLTVTSAQKNPTAFYLCASSADRSLSGNTIYFGEGSWLTVV.

The gene calls are TRBV5-1 and TRBJ2-1; D gene uncertain. CDR3 length: 15 amino acids. Germline V gene data show CDR1 as SGHRS and CDR2 as YFSETQ. Deletions cut 0 bases from V and 1 base from J, with 8 bases between. CDR3 amino acids: CASSLGGVSYNEQFF. CDR3 DNA sequence: TGCGCCAGCAGCTTGGGAGGAGTTTCCTACAATGAGCAGTTCTTC.

CDR3 residues: CASSHDRSDGYTF. CDR3 bases: TGTGCCAGCAGCCATGACAGGAGCGATGGCTACACCTTC. The chain joins TRBV6-5 to TRBJ1-2; a possible D gene is TRBD1 (6 bases). CDR1 is MNHEY, CDR2 SVGAGI, per germline. V was shortened by 6 bases and J by 6 bases, with 14 bases between the two germline ends. The CDR3 has 13 residues.

This clone was seen more than once but under ten times. The V and J genes are TRBV28 and TRBJ2-1; 12 nucleotides agree with TRBD2. V gave up 3 bases and J gave up 13 bases; unmatched junction bases: 1. Germline V gene lookup returns CDR1 MDHEN and CDR2 SYDVKM. The CDR3 contains 12 residues. CDR3 nucleotides: TGTGCCAGCAGTTTGACTAGCGGGAGTCAGTTCTTC. It translates to CASSLTSGSQFF.

Here the CDR3 reads CASSLGGFETEAFF. The DNA of the CDR3 is TGTGCCAGCAGTCTAGGGGGATTTGAGACTGAAGCTTTCTTT. V is TRBV6-5 and J is TRBJ1-1, with D perhaps TRBD1 (6 bases). This CDR3 spans 14 amino acids. V was trimmed by 5 bases and J by 5 bases, leaving 15 bases between them. Germline CDR1 and CDR2: MNHEY and SVGAGI.

The CDR3 DNA sequence: TGTGCCTGGAGGCCTAGCGGGAGGGAGACCGGGGAGCTGTTTTTT. Protein: CAWRPSGRETGELFF. The chain is built from TRBV30 and TRBJ2-2, with TRBD2 identical over 12 bases. Germline lookup yields CDR1 GTSNPN and CDR2 SVGIG (reference sequence). The CDR3 is made up of 15 amino acids. With 3 bases clipped from V and 5 bases from J, the junction kept 4 bases outside the gene matches.

This clone has only one observation. This chain joins TRBV9 and TRBJ2-5; 8 nucleotides agree with TRBD1. After removal of 7 bases from V and 4 bases from J, the junction contained 9 bases not matched to a gene. Germline CDR1 reads SGDLS; CDR2 reads YYNGEE. The CDR3 extends over 14 amino acids. CDR3 in amino acids: CASSTGVGLETQYF. The CDR3 region has the DNA TGTGCCAGCTCGACAGGGGTGGGGCTAGAGACCCAGTACTTC.

The chain has TRBV5-4 and TRBJ2-5, with D possibly being TRBD2 (6 bases). Germline V lookup: CDR1 SGHNT, CDR2 YYREEE (reference sequence). Trimming stripped 1 base from V and 3 bases from J, with 13 bases between. CDR3 length: 15 residues. Written as DNA, the CDR3 is TGTGCCAGCAGCTTGAGTGCTAGCGCCAAAGAGACCCAGTACTTC. It yields the protein CASSLSASAKETQYF.

This rearrangement joins TRBV18 to TRBJ1-6; D gene ambiguous. The CDR3 contains 13 residues. V gave up 3 bases and J gave up 4 bases, with 4 bases separating them. Germline-derived CDR1 and CDR2 are KGHSH and LQKENI. The CDR3 bases are TGTGCCAGCTCACCCTCGTATAATTCACCCCTCCACTTT. Protein sequence: CASSPSYNSPLHF.

The chain joins TRBV13 to TRBJ2-3; 12 nucleotides line up with TRBD2. This CDR3 has 17 amino acids. The V gene end was trimmed by 4 bases and the J gene end by 2 bases; junction bases not matched to a gene: 7. In germline, CDR1 is PRHDT, CDR2 FYEKMQ (reference sequence). The CDR3 sequence is CASSSRLAGASTDTQYF. CDR3 nucleotides: TGTGCCAGCAGCTCCCGACTAGCGGGGGCATCCACAGATACGCAGTATTTT.

This clone was observed a handful of times. The rearrangement uses TRBV28 and TRBJ2-3, with TRBD1 identical over 7 bases. Germline CDR1 reads MDHEN; CDR2 reads SYDVKM. The CDR3 totals 13 residues. Unmatched junction bases numbered 3, after V lost 5 bases and J lost 4 bases. Here the CDR3 DNA reads TGTGCCAGCAGTCAGGGACAGCCAGATACGCAGTATTTT. This sequence encodes CASSQGQPDTQYF. Using reference TRBV28 and TRBJ2-3 for the parts outside the CDR3, the full variable domain is DVKVTQSSRYLVKRTGEKVFLECVQDMDHENMFWYRQDPGLGLRLIYFSYDVKMKEKGDIPEGYSVSREKKERFSLILESASTNQTSMYLCASSQGQPDTQYFGPGTRLTVL.

The V call is TRBV28, the J call TRBJ2-1; TRBD2 is a possible D gene (6 bases). CDR3 size: 12 residues. Trimming cost V 7 bases and J 7 bases, with 11 bases left between them. The germline gives CDR1 MDHEN, CDR2 SYDVKM. The CDR3 DNA sequence: TGTGCCAGCACCGTGGGGGGTAATGAGCAGTTCTTC. Translation: CASTVGGNEQFF.

The rearrangement links TRBV19 to TRBJ2-3, with TRBD1 identical over 11 bases. V dropped 2 bases and J dropped 4; count of bases not matched to a gene: 5. Germline lookup yields CDR1 LNHDA and CDR2 SQIVND (reference sequence). This CDR3 region has 16 residues. The CDR3 DNA is TGTGCCAGTAGTATATCGGACAGGGGGCGTTCAGATACGCAGTATTTT. Amino acids: CASSISDRGRSDTQYF.

V is TRBV3-1 (or the pseudogene TRBV3-2) and J is TRBJ2-7, with TRBD2 as a possible D gene (5 bases). The CDR3 contains 14 residues. Trimming stripped 4 bases from V and 1 base from J, with 11 bases between. Germline lookup yields CDR1 LGHDT and CDR2 YNNKEL (reference sequence). CDR3 residues: CASSRGGLSYEQYF. CDR3 nucleotides: TGTGCCAGCAGCCGTGGCGGGCTGTCCTACGAGCAGTACTTC.

The rearrangement links TRBV7-9 to TRBJ2-5, with D possibly matching TRBD1 (5 bases). The CDR3 spans 15 residues. Germline-derived CDR1 and CDR2 are SEHNR and FQNEAQ (reference sequence). Deletions cut 1 base from V and 2 bases from J, with 11 bases between. The CDR3 DNA reads as TGTGCCAGCAGCTTAGAAGTCAGGGTGCAAGAGACCCAGTACTTC. Translation gives CASSLEVRVQETQYF.

V and J are TRBV2 and TRBJ2-7; TRBD1 agrees at 9 bases. Losses at the gene ends were 7 bases for V and 6 bases for J; bases not matched to a gene: 10. The CDR3 loop spans 14 amino acids. Germline V gene lookup returns CDR1 SNHLY and CDR2 FYNNEI. Here the CDR3 DNA reads TGTGCCAGCAACCGTGACAGGGGGAAAGGCGAGCAGTACTTC. This encodes CASNRDRGKGEQYF.

This rearrangement joins TRBV7-2 to TRBJ1-2; 8 bases line up with TRBD1. The CDR3 covers 14 residues. V was pared by 6 bases and J by 6 bases, with 9 bases of the junction left unmatched. Germline CDR1 is SGHTA and CDR2 is FQGNSA. The DNA for the CDR3 is TGTGCCAGCAGGTCCGGGACAGGCTCGGATGGCTACACCTTC. Translating gives CASRSGTGSDGYTF. Looking up the rest from reference TRBV7-2 and TRBJ1-2 gives the full variable domain: GAGVSQSPSNKVTEKGKDVELRCDPISGHTALYWYRQSLGQGLEFLIYFQGNSAPDKSGLPSDRFSAERTGGSVSTLTIQRTQQEDSAVYLCASRSGTGSDGYTFGSGTRLTVV.

The chain links TRBV19 to TRBJ2-7; tentatively, D is TRBD1 (5 bases). The CDR3 runs 14 residues. Trimming shortened V by 5 bases and J by 3 bases, and 14 bases separated the two germline ends. Germline lookup yields CDR1 LNHDA and CDR2 SQIVND (reference sequence). The CDR3 here is CASSLQGSLYEQYF. CDR3 sequence (DNA): TGTGCCAGTAGTCTCCAGGGATCCCTCTACGAGCAGTACTTC. Filled out from reference TRBV19 and TRBJ2-7, the complete variable domain reads DGGITQSPKYLFRKEGQNVTLSCEQNLNHDAMYWYRQDPGQGLRLIYYSQIVNDFQKGDIAEGYSVSREKKESFPLTVTSAQKNPTAFYLCASSLQGSLYEQYFGPGTRLTVT.

CDR3 sequence reads: CASSLGRADTQYF. CDR3 nucleotide sequence: TGTGCCAGCAGCTTGGGCAGGGCAGATACGCAGTATTTT. The rearrangement links TRBV7-2 to TRBJ2-3, with a tentative D call TRBD1 (5 bases). CDR3 size: 13 residues. The V end lost 3 bases, the J end lost 4 bases, and 8 bases lay between the germline ends. The germline V gene encodes CDR1 SGHTA and CDR2 FQGNSA.

The chain carries TRBV29-1 and TRBJ2-3; the match to TRBD1 covers 7 bases. Germline V gene data show CDR1 as SQVTM and CDR2 as ANQGSEA. V lost 1 base to trimming and J lost 1 base; unmatched junction nucleotides: 8. The CDR3 sequence is 16 residues long. In DNA form, the CDR3 reads TGCAGCGTTGAAGGGGCCCAGGGGGTAGGCACAGATACGCAGTATTTT. Protein sequence: CSVEGAQGVGTDTQYF.

V and J are TRBV7-2 and TRBJ1-2; a possible D gene is TRBD1 (6 bases). This CDR3 is built from 16 residues. From germline, CDR1 is SGHTA and CDR2 FQGNSA. Trimming removed 5 bases at V and 3 bases at J, with 19 bases between. CDR3 nucleotide sequence: TGTGCCAGCAGCACCCGAGCCCCACAGGGACACTATGGCTACACCTTC. This translates into CASSTRAPQGHYGYTF.

The V call is TRBV6-5, the J call TRBJ1-2; D is ambiguous. The CDR3 is 14 amino acids. Looked up from germline, CDR1 is MNHEY and CDR2 is SVGAGI. V was pared by 6 bases and J by 4 bases, with 15 bases between. The CDR3 reads CASRGAGYFYGYTF. The CDR3 coding sequence is TGTGCCAGCAGGGGCGCCGGCTACTTCTATGGCTACACCTTC.

The J gene is TRBJ1-2, the V gene TRBV2; D is undetermined. The CDR3 contains 14 residues. V was shortened by 3 bases and J by 8 bases, with 16 bases between the two germline ends. Per germline, CDR1 SNHLY and CDR2 FYNNEI. The CDR3 DNA sequence: TGTGCCAGCAGTGACAATATGGCGGTCGGAGGCTACACCTTC. This codes for CASSDNMAVGGYTF.

The CDR3 bases are TGCAGCGTTGAAGGTTTTGGCAGCTCCTACAATGAGCAGTTCTTC. Translation gives CSVEGFGSSYNEQFF. The chain links TRBV29-1 to TRBJ2-1; D is unclear. This CDR3 has 15 residues. V lost 1 base and J lost 0, with 10 bases in between. Germline V gives CDR1 SQVTM, CDR2 ANQGSEA.